This T cell receptor beta chain is drawn from a study of cytomegalovirus exposure and HLA in healthy donors. General study findings and limits: Indistinguishable V segments such as TRBV6-2 and TRBV6-3 were excluded. With high specificity and sensitivity, the classifier reportedly diagnosed cytomegalovirus status. The availability of immune exposure information extended only to CMV serostatus. There were reportedly fewer N-insertions in an Asian-associated ancestry cluster than the roughly 670-donor mean, in a later analysis.

With regard to this clone: No antigen is known for it.

The V gene's germline CDR1 is ENHRY and CDR2 SYGVKD. After removal of 3 bases from V and 6 bases from J, the junction contained 7 bases not matched to a gene. The CDR3 runs 15 residues. PCR primers comprised 60 Vbeta and 13 Jbeta primers. Produced via immunoSEQ multiplex PCR; TCRdb's table is partial and in-frame only. This repertoire shows 150,000 to 200,000 clones, about 77% found once; its top ten account for about 2.5%. The receptor comes from a woman in her 30s in good health and CMV-seropositive. The gene calls are TRBV10-3 and TRBJ1-5; TRBD1 agrees at 8 bases. Sequencing was carried out using PBMCs. The CDR3 sequence is CAISDATGDGQPQHF. The CDR3 nucleotides are TGTGCCATCAGTGACGCGACAGGGGACGGTCAGCCCCAGCATTTT.